This T cell receptor (beta chain) was sequenced in a study of immune evolution from preneoplasia to lung adenocarcinoma. General observations from the study: Normal lung had highest clonality; later lesions appeared denser, more diverse.

A note on this clone: Its matching antigen is unknown.

Resections took place in Japan or China from the mid-2010s to the late 2010s. Each case's diagnosis was confirmed by two pathologists on H&E. Data came from immunoSEQ multiplex PCR; TCRdb stores just in-frame clones and leaves some out. The table records approximately 4,900 clones, around 79% of them present only once. J gave up 2 bases and V 4 bases, and 9 bases lay outside the gene matches. The CDR3 sequence is 16 residues long. CDR1 SGHNT and CDR2 YYREEE come from the germline V gene (reference sequence). The J gene is TRBJ2-3, the V gene TRBV5-4; the match to TRBD2 covers 8 bases. This sequence originates from a person in their sixties with lung adenocarcinoma. The sample was FFPE normal lung tissue adjacent to the tumor. CDR3 in DNA: TGTGCCAGCAGCCCTGGACTAGCTGCGCACACAGATACGCAGTATTTT. Protein sequence: CASSPGLAAHTDTQYF. The full variable domain, in which reference TRBV5-4 and TRBJ2-3 provide the parts outside the CDR3, is ETGVTQSPTHLIKTRGQQVTLRCSSQSGHNTVSWYQQALGQGPQFIFQYYREEENGRGNFPPRFSGLQFPNYSSELNVNALELDDSALYLCASSPGLAAHTDTQYFGPGTRLTVL.